This T cell receptor beta chain appears in the sequencing data of a study of identical twins. General study results and limits: Out-of-frame beta chain sequences displayed weaker excess sharing between twins. Models, which agreed with sharing between unrelated individuals, nonetheless underestimated the out-of-frame TCR alpha sharing seen in monozygotic twins.

One entry per CDR3 protein, called by TCRdb with MiXCR from the 5' RACE reads. The repertoire holds 450,000 to 650,000 distinct CDR3 sequences, with more than 9% as singletons. To note about this clonotype: The antigen remains unidentified.

The germline V gene encodes CDR1 LGHDT and CDR2 YNNKEL (reference sequence). The V gene lost 5 bases and the J gene lost 2 bases, with 9 bases spanning the gap. This CDR3 spans 14 amino acids. These data were also reused for a study on yellow fever vaccine responses in identical twins.

This TCR derives from a woman aged 18-29 years in good health. The material sequenced was PBMCs. V and J are TRBV3-1 and TRBJ2-2; no definite D call. In nucleotides, the CDR3 is TGTGCCAGCAGCGCAGTAAGAAACACCGGGGAGCTGTTTTTT. The encoded protein is CASSAVRNTGELFF.